The clone carrying this T cell receptor beta chain was detected only a few times. The junction departs from the called germline gene at one end, perhaps through a read error. PCR was performed a second time for roughly 7 to 11 cycles using a sample-barcoded 5' primer and a J-beta primer mix. Each CDR3 protein is one row after TCRdb ran MiXCR on the 5' RACE reads. The table has hundreds of thousands of distinct CDR3 sequences, 20% to 25% seen once; the top ten hold 3% to 4%. The sample originates from a study of blood T cells in healthy people across ages. The length of the CDR3 is 14 residues. Germline lookup yields CDR1 SGHRS and CDR2 YFSETQ.

This chain joins TRBV5-1 and TRBJ2-5; 7 bases agree with TRBD1. Sequencing used blood. This sequence originates from a man aged 70 or older in good health. CDR3 coding DNA: TGCGCCAGCAGCCCGGGACAGCGACAAGAGACCCAGCACTTC. Amino acids: CASSPGQRQETQHF.